The 6 T cell receptor beta chains below all came from one sample that was sequenced in a study of T cell responses to AZD1222 COVID-19 vaccine (dated by TCRdb to the early 2020s). Library generation was performed with the immunoSEQ multiplex PCR assay. Imported from immuneACCESS, the table was reduced by TCRdb to in-frame sequences with V and J called. These copies leave out some clones; in studies compared against another copy, an unresolved V gene accounts for under half, and the cause of the remainder is not known. The sample contains about 97,000 clones, approximately 90% of them found a single time. Roughly 2.8% of the sample goes to the ten largest clones. The sample's time point label, in plain terms: baseline before first vaccination. This material consisted of peripheral blood, taken on day 0 of AZD1222 vaccination. These receptors originate from an adult in good health.

The genes are TRBV14 and TRBJ1-2; D gene uncertain. V lost 3 bases, J lost 4 bases, and 12 bases lay in between. Germline CDR1 is SGHDN and CDR2 is FVKESK. CDR3 size: 14 residues. The CDR3: CASSQSLYGYGYTF. DNA of the CDR3: TGTGCCAGCAGCCAGTCCTTGTACGGCTATGGCTACACCTTC.

V usage is TRBV24-1 and J usage is TRBJ1-5; D is perhaps TRBD1 (6 bases). There are 15 residues in the CDR3. CDR1 is KGHDR, CDR2 SFDVKD, per germline. The V end lost 4 bases, the J end lost 3 bases, and 12 bases lay between the germline ends. CDR3 in DNA: TGTGCCACCAGTGAATCCCAGGGGTTCAATCAGCCCCAGCATTTT. It is translated as CATSESQGFNQPQHF.

For this clone: Other DNA sequences in the sample encode the same CDR3. The chain has TRBV6-5 and TRBJ1-1; maybe TRBD1 (5 bases). Germline loops: CDR1 MNHEY, CDR2 SVGAGI. The CDR3 runs to 12 residues. Trimming removed 2 bases at V and 4 bases at J, with 5 bases between. CDR3 in amino acids: CASSYGGTEAFF. In DNA, the CDR3 is TGTGCCAGCAGTTACGGGGGCACTGAAGCTTTCTTT.

This chain uses TRBV5-3 with TRBJ1-2; D is possibly TRBD1 (5 bases). TRBV5-3 belongs to the ORF category, with a function that is uncertain. This CDR3 comprises 13 residues. V was trimmed by 1 base and J by 5 bases, leaving 9 bases between them. The CDR3 bases are TGTGCCAGAAGCTTGACAAAGGGGTATGGCTACACCTTC. This translates into CARSLTKGYGYTF.

This chain links TRBV29-1 with TRBJ1-4; D remains ambiguous. The CDR3 is 13 residues long. Germline-derived CDR1 and CDR2 are SQVTM and ANQGSEA. V lost 5 bases and J lost 8, with 15 bases in between. CDR3 nucleotide sequence: TGCAGCGTTTCTAGAGGGAGTGGCGAAAAACTGTTTTTT. It yields the protein CSVSRGSGEKLFF.

The chain employs TRBV4-2 and TRBJ1-1; no firm D call. From germline, CDR1 is LGHNA and CDR2 YNFKEQ. The germline V and J ends were trimmed by 1 base and 2 bases, with 14 bases remaining between them. This CDR3 has 16 amino acids. The CDR3 bases are TGTGCCAGCAGCCAAGCCCTCGCCGTCAGCAACACTGAAGCTTTCTTT. Amino acids: CASSQALAVSNTEAFF.